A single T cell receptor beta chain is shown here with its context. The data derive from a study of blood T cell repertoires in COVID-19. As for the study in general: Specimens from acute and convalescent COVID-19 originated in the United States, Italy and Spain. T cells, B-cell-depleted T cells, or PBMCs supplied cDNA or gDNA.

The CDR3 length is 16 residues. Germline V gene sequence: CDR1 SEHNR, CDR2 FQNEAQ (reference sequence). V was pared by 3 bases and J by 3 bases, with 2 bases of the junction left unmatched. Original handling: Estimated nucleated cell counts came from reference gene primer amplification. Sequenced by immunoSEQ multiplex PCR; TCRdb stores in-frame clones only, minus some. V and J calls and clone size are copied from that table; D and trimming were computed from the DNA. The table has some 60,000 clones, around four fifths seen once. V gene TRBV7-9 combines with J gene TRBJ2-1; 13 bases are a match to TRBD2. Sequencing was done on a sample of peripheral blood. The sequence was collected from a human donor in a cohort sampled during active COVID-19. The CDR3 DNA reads TGTGCCAGCAGCTTGGGACTAGCGGGAATCTACAATGAGCAGTTCTTC. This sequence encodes CASSLGLAGIYNEQFF.